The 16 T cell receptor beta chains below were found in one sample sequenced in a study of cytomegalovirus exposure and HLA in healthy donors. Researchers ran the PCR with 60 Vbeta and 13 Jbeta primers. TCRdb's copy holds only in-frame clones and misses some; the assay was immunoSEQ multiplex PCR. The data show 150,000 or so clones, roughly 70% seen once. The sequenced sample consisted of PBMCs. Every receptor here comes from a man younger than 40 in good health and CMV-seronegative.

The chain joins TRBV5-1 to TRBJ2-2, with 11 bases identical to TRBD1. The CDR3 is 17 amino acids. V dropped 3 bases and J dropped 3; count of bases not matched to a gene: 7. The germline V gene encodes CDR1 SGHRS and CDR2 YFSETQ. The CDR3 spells CASSSLPGQGDTGELFF. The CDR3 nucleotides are TGCGCCAGCAGCTCGCTCCCGGGACAGGGGGACACCGGGGAGCTGTTTTTT.

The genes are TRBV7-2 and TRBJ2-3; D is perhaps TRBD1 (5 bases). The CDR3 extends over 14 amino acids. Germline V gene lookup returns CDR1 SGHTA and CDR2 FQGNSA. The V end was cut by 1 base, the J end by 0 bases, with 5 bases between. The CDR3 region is CASSLGTSTDTQYF. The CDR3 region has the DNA TGTGCCAGCAGCTTAGGGACAAGCACAGATACGCAGTATTTT.

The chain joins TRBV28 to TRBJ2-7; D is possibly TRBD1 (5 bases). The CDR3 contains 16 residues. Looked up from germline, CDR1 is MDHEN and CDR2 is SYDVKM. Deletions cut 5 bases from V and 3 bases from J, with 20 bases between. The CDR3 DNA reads TGTGCCAGCAGTCCCCGGCCTGGGGCTGCCCACTACGAGCAGTACTTC. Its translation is CASSPRPGAAHYEQYF.

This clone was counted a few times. The CDR3 DNA reads TGTGCCAGTAGCCCAACTCACGCCGGGACAGATTATGATGGCTACACCTTC. Protein: CASSPTHAGTDYDGYTF. The chain combines TRBV19 with TRBJ1-2; 7 bases match TRBD1. The CDR3 spans 17 residues. The ends lost 6 bases at V and 6 bases at J; junction bases unmatched: 19. Per germline, CDR1 LNHDA and CDR2 SQIVND (reference sequence).

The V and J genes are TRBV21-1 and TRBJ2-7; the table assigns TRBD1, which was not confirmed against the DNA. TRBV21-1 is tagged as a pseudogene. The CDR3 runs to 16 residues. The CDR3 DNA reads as TGTGCCAGCAGCACACCCCGAGGAAGGGGGCAAGACGAGCAGTACTTC. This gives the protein CASSTPRGRGQDEQYF.

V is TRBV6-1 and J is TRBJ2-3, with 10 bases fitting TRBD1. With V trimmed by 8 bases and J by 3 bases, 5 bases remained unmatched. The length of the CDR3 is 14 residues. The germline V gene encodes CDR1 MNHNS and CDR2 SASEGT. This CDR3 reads CASFRDRGTDTQYF. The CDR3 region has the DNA TGTGCCAGCTTCCGGGACAGGGGAACAGATACGCAGTATTTT.

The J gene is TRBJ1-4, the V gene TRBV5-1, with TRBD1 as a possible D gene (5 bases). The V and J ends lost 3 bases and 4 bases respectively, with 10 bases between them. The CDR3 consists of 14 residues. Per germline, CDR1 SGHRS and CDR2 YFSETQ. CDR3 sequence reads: CASSWGTVNEKLFF. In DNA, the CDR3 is TGCGCCAGCAGCTGGGGGACTGTTAATGAAAAACTGTTTTTT.

The CDR3 nucleotides read TGTGCCAGCATCAGACGGGAGAACACTGAAGCTTTCTTT. It specifies CASIRRENTEAFF. This chain links TRBV6-1 with TRBJ1-1, with D uncertain. The germline gives CDR1 MNHNS, CDR2 SASEGT. V was cut by 7 bases and J by 1 base, with 10 bases left in between. The CDR3 length is 13 residues.

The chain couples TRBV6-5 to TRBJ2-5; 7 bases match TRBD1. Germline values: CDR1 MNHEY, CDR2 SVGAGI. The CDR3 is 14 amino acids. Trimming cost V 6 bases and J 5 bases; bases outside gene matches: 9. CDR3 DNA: TGTGCCAGCAGGGTCCTAGGGGGCGAGGAGACCCAGTACTTC. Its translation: CASRVLGGEETQYF.

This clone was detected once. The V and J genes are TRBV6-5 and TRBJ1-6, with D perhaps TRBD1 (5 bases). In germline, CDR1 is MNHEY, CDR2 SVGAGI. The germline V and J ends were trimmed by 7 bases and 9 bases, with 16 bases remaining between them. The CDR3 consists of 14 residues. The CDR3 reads CASKRGAGGSPLHF. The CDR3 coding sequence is TGTGCCAGCAAGAGGGGAGCGGGGGGTTCACCCCTCCACTTT.

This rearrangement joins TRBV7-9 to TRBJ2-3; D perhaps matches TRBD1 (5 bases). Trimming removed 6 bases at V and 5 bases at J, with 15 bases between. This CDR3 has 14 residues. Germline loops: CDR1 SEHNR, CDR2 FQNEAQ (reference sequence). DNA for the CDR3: TGTGCCAGCAGATCCAGGGCGAGCCAAGATACGCAGTATTTT. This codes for CASRSRASQDTQYF.

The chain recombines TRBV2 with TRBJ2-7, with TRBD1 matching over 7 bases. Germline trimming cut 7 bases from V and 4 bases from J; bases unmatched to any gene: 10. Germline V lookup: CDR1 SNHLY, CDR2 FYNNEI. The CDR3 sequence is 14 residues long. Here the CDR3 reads CASIKPGTAYEQYF. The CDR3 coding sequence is TGTGCCAGCATCAAACCCGGGACAGCATACGAGCAGTACTTC.

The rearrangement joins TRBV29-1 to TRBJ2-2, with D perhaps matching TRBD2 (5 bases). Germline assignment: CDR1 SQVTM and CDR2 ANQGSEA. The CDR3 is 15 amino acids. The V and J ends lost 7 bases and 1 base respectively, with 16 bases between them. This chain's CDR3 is CSALGERWNTGELFF. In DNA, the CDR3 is TGCAGCGCCCTCGGAGAGCGGTGGAACACCGGGGAGCTGTTTTTT.

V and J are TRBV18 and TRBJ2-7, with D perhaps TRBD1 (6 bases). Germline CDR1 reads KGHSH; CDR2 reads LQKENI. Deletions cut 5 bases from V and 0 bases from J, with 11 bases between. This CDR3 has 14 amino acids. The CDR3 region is CASSIRDISYEQYF. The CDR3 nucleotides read TGTGCCAGCTCAATCCGGGACATCTCCTACGAGCAGTACTTC. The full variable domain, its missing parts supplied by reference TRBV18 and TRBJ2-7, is NAGVMQNPRHLVRRRGQEARLRCSPMKGHSHVYWYRQLPEEGLKFMVYLQKENIIDESGMPKERFSAEFPKEGPSILRIQQVVRGDSAAYFCASSIRDISYEQYFGPGTRLTVT.

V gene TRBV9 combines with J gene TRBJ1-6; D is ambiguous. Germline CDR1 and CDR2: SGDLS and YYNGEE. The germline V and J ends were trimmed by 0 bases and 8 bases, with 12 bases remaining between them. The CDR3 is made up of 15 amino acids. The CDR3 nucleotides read TGTGCCAGCAGCGTAGGTAATAGAGGAGATTCACCCCTCCACTTT. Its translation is CASSVGNRGDSPLHF.

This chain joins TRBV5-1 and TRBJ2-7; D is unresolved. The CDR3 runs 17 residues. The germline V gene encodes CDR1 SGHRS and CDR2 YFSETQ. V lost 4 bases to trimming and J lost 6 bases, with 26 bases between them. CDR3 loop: CASSLLPGPSLSSEQYF. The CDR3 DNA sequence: TGCGCCAGCAGCCTCCTTCCGGGTCCTTCTTTGAGCTCCGAGCAGTACTTC.